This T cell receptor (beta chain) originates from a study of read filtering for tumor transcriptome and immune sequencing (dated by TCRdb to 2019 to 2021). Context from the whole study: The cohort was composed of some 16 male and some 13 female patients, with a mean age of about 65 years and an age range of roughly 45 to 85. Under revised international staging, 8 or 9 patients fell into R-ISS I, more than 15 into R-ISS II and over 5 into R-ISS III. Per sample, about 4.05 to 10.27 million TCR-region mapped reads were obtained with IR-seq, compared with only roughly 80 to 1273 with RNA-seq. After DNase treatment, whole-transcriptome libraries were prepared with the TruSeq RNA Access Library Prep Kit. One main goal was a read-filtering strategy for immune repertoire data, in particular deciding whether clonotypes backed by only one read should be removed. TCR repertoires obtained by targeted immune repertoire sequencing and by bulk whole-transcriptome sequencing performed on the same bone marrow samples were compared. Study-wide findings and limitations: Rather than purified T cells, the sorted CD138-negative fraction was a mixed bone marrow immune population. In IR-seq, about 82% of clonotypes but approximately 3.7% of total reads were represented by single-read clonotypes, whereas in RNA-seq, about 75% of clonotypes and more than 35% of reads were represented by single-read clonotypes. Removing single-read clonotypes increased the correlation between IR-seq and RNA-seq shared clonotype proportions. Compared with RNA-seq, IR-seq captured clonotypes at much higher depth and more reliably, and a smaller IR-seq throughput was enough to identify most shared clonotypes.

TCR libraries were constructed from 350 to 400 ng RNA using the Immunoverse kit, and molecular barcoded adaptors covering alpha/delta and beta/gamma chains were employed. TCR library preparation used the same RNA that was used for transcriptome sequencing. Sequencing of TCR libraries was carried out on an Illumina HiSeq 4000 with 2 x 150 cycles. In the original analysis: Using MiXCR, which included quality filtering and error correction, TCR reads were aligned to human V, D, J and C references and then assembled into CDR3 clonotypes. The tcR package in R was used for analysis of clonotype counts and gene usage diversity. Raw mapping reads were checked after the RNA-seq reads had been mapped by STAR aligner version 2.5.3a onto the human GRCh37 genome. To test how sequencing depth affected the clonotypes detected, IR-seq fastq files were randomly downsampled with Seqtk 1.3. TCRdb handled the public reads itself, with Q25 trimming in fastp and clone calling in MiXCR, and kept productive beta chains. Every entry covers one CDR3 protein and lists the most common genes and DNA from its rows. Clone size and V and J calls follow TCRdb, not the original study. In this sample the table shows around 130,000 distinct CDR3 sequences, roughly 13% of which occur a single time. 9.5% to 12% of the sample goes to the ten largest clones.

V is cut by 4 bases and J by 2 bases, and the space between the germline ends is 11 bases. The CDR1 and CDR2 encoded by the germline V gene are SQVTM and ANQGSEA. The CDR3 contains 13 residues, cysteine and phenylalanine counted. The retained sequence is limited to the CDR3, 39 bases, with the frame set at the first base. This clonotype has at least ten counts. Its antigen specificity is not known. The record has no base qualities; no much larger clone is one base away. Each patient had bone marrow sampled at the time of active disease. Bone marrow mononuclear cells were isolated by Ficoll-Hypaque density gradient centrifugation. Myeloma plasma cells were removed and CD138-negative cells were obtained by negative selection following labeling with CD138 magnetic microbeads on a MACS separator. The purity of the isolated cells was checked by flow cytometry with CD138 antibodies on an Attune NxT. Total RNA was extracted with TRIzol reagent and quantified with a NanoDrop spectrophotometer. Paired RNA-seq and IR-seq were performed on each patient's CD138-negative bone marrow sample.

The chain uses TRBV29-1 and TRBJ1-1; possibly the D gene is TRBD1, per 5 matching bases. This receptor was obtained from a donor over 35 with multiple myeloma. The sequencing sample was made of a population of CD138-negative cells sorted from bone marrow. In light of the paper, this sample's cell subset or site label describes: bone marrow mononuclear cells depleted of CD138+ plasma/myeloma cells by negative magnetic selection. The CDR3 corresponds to CSVGGDGNTEAFF. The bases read TGCAGCGTTGGAGGGGATGGAAACACTGAAGCTTTCTTT.